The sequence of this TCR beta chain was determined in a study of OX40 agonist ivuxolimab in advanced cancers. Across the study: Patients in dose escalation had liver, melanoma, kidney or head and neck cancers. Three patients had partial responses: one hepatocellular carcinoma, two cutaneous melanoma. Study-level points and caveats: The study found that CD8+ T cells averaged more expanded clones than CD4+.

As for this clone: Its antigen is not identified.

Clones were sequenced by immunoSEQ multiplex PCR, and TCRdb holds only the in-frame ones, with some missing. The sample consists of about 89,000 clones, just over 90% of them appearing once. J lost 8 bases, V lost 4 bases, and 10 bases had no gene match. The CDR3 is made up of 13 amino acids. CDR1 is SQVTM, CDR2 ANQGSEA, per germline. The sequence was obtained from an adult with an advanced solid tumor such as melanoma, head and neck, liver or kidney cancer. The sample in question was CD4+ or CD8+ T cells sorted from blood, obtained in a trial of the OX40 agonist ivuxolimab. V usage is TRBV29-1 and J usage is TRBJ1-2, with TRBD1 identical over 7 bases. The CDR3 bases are TGCAGCGTTGTAATAAACAGGGGCGGCGGCTACACCTTC. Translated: CSVVINRGGGYTF.